This TCR beta chain was identified during a study of T cell repertoires in cytomegalovirus infection. As concerns this clonotype: Its antigen is still unknown.

TCRdb re-called the reads through MiXCR, storing one row per CDR3 protein. The data hold 600,000 to 700,000 distinct CDR3 sequences, with around 35% observed a single time. Between the trimmed V and J ends, which lost 4 bases and 10 bases, there was a span of 17 bases. The CDR3 has 15 amino acids. The V gene's germline CDR1 is KGHSY and CDR2 FQNENV. The chain employs TRBV16 and TRBJ1-6; D possibly corresponds to TRBD1 (5 bases). The sequences come from cultured PBMCs, collected from culture after CMV antigen stimulation. This receptor was obtained from a human donor in good health (CMV status not recorded). Some clones in this sample may be carry-over from other donors' samples. The CDR3 protein is CASSRSDTRTSPLHF. CDR3 bases: TGTGCCAGCAGCCGCTCGGACACTAGGACCTCACCCCTCCACTTT.